The 8 T cell receptor beta chains below were found in one sample sequenced in a study of T cell responses to AZD1222 COVID-19 vaccine. Only in-frame clones appear in the TCRdb table, and some are missing; sequencing was by immunoSEQ multiplex PCR. The table lists roughly 120,000 clones, 92% of them singletons. The sample in question was peripheral blood, obtained 28 days after the second AZD1222 dose. These receptors were obtained from an adult who received the AZD1222 COVID-19 vaccine.

The rearrangement uses TRBV7-2 and TRBJ2-5; D gene uncertain. Germline V lookup: CDR1 SGHTA, CDR2 FQGNSA. The V end lost 5 bases, the J end lost 0 bases, and 13 bases lay between the germline ends. This CDR3 comprises 15 residues. The CDR3 loop is CASSPGRMYQETQYF. CDR3 nucleotides: TGTGCCAGCAGCCCGGGTAGGATGTACCAAGAGACCCAGTACTTC.

V is TRBV5-1 and J is TRBJ1-1, with 9 positions matching TRBD1. The CDR3 extends over 16 amino acids. V gave up 1 base and J gave up 0 bases; unmatched junction bases: 4. In germline, CDR1 is SGHRS, CDR2 YFSETQ. The CDR3 nucleotides read TGCGCCAGCAGCTTGATGGGACAGGGACTGAACACTGAAGCTTTCTTT. This encodes CASSLMGQGLNTEAFF.

V is TRBV5-1 and J is TRBJ2-7, with 12 bases identical to TRBD2. The CDR3 consists of 16 residues. V was clipped by 1 base and J by 1 base; unmatched bases: 3. The germline V gene encodes CDR1 SGHRS and CDR2 YFSETQ. DNA for the CDR3: TGCGCCAGCAGCTTGCCTACTAGCGGGGGGTCCTACGAGCAGTACTTC. It yields the protein CASSLPTSGGSYEQYF.

The rearrangement joins TRBV5-1 to TRBJ2-7; weak D call: TRBD1 (5 bases). The germline V gene encodes CDR1 SGHRS and CDR2 YFSETQ. The CDR3 runs 14 residues. The V and J ends lost 0 bases and 5 bases respectively, with 12 bases between them. Here the CDR3 DNA reads TGCGCCAGCAGCTTGGAACAGGACCTGAACGAGCAGTACTTC. It translates to CASSLEQDLNEQYF.

The chain joins TRBV5-6 to TRBJ2-1, with 13 nucleotides matching TRBD2. CDR1 is SGHDT, CDR2 YYEEEE, per germline. This CDR3 is 17 amino acids long. Losses at the gene ends were 3 bases for V and 6 bases for J; bases not matched to a gene: 9. The CDR3 nucleotides read TGTGCCAGCAGCTCGGGACTAGCGGGGTGGGCCACCAATGAGCAGTTCTTC. Protein product: CASSSGLAGWATNEQFF.

This sequence joins TRBV3-1 (or the pseudogene TRBV3-2) and TRBJ2-3; D gene unclear. Germline-derived CDR1 and CDR2 are LGHDT and YNNKEL (reference sequence). The CDR3 totals 12 residues. V was shortened by 4 bases and J by 5 bases, with 7 bases between the two germline ends. CDR3 sequence: CASSLHRDTQYF. DNA for the CDR3: TGTGCCAGCAGCCTGCATAGAGATACGCAGTATTTT.

This clone was detected only once. Written as DNA, the CDR3 is TGTGCCAGCAACCGGGACAGCCGGCTCTACGAGCAGTACTTC. Protein sequence: CASNRDSRLYEQYF. The chain joins TRBV7-9 to TRBJ2-7; 7 nucleotides align to TRBD1. This CDR3 spans 14 amino acids. The ends lost 7 bases at V and 3 bases at J; junction bases unmatched: 9. Germline CDR1 and CDR2: SEHNR and FQNEAQ (reference sequence).

The rearrangement joins TRBV5-1 to TRBJ2-2, with D tentatively TRBD1 (6 bases). Trimming cost V 6 bases and J 10 bases, with 10 bases left between them. The CDR3 covers 11 residues. Per the germline V gene, CDR1 is SGHRS and CDR2 is YFSETQ. CDR3 amino acids: CASTRQEELFF. The DNA of the CDR3 is TGCGCCAGCACCCGACAGGAGGAGCTGTTTTTT.